Listed below are T cell receptor beta chains from one sample, sequenced in a study of blood T cell repertoires in COVID-19. Only in-frame clones appear in the TCRdb table, and some are missing; sequencing was by immunoSEQ multiplex PCR. The table shows hundreds of thousands of clones, with 85% to 90% occurring only once. Sequenced material: PBMCs or T cells enriched from blood (not recorded which). Every receptor here comes from a man between 45 and 60 years old who had been exposed to COVID-19. Both conserved end residues are part of each CDR3. D genes are given only for firm matches. Only some rows state a clone size, as once, few, many or a class for expanded clones.

18 . TRBJ2-6 TRBD1 TRBV9 TGTGCCAGCAGCGTAGCGGGGACAGGCCACTCTGGGGCCAACGTCCTGACTTTC CASSVAGTGHSGANVLTF
14 . TRBJ2-7 . TRBV29-1 TGCAGCGTTGTTTGGGCACAGAACTCCTACGAGCAGTACTTC CSVVWAQNSYEQYF
15 . TRBJ2-2 TRBD2 TRBV11-2 TGTGCCAGCAGCCGTAGCGGGAGGTCCACCGGGGAGCTGTTTTTT CASSRSGRSTGELFF
19 . TRBJ2-2 . TRBV19 TGTGCCAGTAGTATAAGGTTGGGGCATCGGGTACCGAGCACCGGGGAGCTGTTTTTT CASSIRLGHRVPSTGELFF
13 few TRBJ1-5 . TRBV24-1 TGTGCCACCTCGACAACGACCTATCAGCCCCAGCATTTT CATSTTTYQPQHF
18 . TRBJ2-5 TRBD2 TRBV10-3 TGTGCCATCAGTGAGGGGAGGACTAGCGGGGGCCTAGAAGAGACCCAGTACTTC CAISEGRTSGGLEETQYF
13 . TRBJ1-6 . TRBV12-3/TRBV12-4 TGTGCCAGCAGTGGGGAGTTGGCTTCACCCCTCCACTTT CASSGELASPLHF
14 . TRBJ1-4 . TRBV5-1 TGCGCCAGCAGCTTAGAAGGGGCTAATGAAAAACTGTTTTTT CASSLEGANEKLFF
13 . TRBJ1-1 . TRBV29-1 TGCAGCGTTGAAGGCCAGATGAACACTGAAGCTTTCTTT CSVEGQMNTEAFF
15 . TRBJ1-1 . TRBV5-1 TGCGCCAGCAGCTTGGTACCCAGGGTGATTTCTGAAGCTTTCTTT CASSLVPRVISEAFF
14 once TRBJ1-1 . TRBV18 TGTGCCAGCTCACCGACCACAGGGCACTCTGAAGCTTTCTTT CASSPTTGHSEAFF
14 . TRBJ1-2 . TRBV7-9 TGTGCCAGCAGCTTAGTGGGGGGAACGACTGGCTACACCTTC CASSLVGGTTGYTF
12 . TRBJ2-1 . TRBV5-1 TGCGCCAGCAGCTTCCGGGACATTGAGCAGTTCTTC CASSFRDIEQFF
10 once TRBJ1-1 . TRBV7-9 TGTGGTCTATTTGAGGGTGAAGCTTTCTTT CGLFEGEAFF
14 . TRBJ1-1 . TRBV7-3 TGTGCCAGCAGCCCTGGGGCAGGGAACACTGAAGCTTTCTTT CASSPGAGNTEAFF
16 . TRBJ1-5 . TRBV5-1 TGCGCCAGCAGCTTGAACCCCACTGGAGACAATCAGCCCCAGCATTTT CASSLNPTGDNQPQHF
17 . TRBJ1-1 . TRBV28 TGTGCCAGCAGTTTTCCGGGCAGGGTAATTTCAAACACTGAAGCTTTCTTT CASSFPGRVISNTEAFF
13 . TRBJ1-2 TRBD1 TRBV5-4 TGTGCCAGCAGCCTAACAGGGGTAGACGGCTACACCTTC CASSLTGVDGYTF